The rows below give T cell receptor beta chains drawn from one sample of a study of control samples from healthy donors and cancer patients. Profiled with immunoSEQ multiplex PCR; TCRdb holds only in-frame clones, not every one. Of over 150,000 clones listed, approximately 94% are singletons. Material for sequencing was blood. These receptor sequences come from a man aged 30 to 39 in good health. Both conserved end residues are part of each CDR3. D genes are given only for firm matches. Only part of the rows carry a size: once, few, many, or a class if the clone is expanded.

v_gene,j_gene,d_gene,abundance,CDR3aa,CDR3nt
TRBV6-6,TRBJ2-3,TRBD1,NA,CASSPQPGQGGADTQYF,TGTGCCAGCAGTCCTCAGCCGGGACAGGGAGGCGCAGATACGCAGTATTTT
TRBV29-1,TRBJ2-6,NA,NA,CSVEPQGGTNVLTF,TGCAGCGTTGAGCCCCAGGGCGGAACCAACGTCCTGACTTTC
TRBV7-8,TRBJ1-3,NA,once,CASSQQGSVSGNTIYF,TGTGCCAGCAGCCAACAGGGCAGCGTCTCTGGAAACACCATATATTTT
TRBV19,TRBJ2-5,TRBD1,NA,CASSTGQGAETQYF,TGTGCCAGTAGTACCGGACAGGGGGCCGAGACCCAGTACTTC
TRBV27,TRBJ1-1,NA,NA,CASRPLLRGGSEAFF,TGTGCCAGCAGACCTTTACTCAGGGGCGGCTCTGAAGCTTTCTTT
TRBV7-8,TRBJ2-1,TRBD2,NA,CASSLAGGTSIYEQFF,TGTGCCAGCAGCTTAGCGGGGGGGACTAGCATTTATGAGCAGTTCTTC
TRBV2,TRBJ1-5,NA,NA,CASSEARSNQPQHF,TGTGCCAGCAGTGAAGCTCGGAGCAATCAGCCCCAGCATTTT
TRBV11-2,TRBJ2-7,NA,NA,CASSLGQLFPAVYEQYF,TGTGCCAGCAGTTTAGGACAGCTCTTCCCGGCGGTCTACGAGCAGTACTTC
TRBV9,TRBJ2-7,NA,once,CASSVDPTASYEQYF,TGTGCCAGCAGCGTAGATCCGACAGCATCCTACGAGCAGTACTTC
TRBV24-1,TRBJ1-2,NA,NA,CATSEGSNYGYTF,TGTGCCACCAGTGAGGGCAGCAACTATGGCTACACCTTC
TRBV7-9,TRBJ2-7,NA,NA,CASTPGATHEQYF,TGTGCCAGCACCCCCGGGGCGACCCACGAGCAGTACTTC
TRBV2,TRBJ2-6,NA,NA,CASRILTGLSGANVLTF,TGTGCCAGCAGAATACTTACAGGGTTATCTGGGGCCAACGTCCTGACTTTC
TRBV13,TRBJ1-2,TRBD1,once,CASSFRQGVGEDTF,TGTGCCAGCAGCTTTCGACAGGGGGTAGGGGAAGACACCTTC
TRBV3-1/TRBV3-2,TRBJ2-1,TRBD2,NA,CASSQEGLAGGPGQFF,TGTGCCAGCAGCCAAGAGGGATTAGCGGGGGGGCCTGGGCAGTTCTTC
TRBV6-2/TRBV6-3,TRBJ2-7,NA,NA,CASSYSGQGSYEQYF,TGTGCCAGCAGTTACTCAGGTCAGGGTTCCTACGAGCAGTACTTC
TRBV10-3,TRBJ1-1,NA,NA,CAISESVRGGPKNTEAFF,TGTGCCATCAGTGAGTCGGTAAGAGGAGGACCGAAGAACACTGAAGCTTTCTTT
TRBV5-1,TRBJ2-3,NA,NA,CASTDQPPGSTDTQYF,TGCGCCAGCACCGACCAGCCGCCGGGGAGCACAGATACGCAGTATTTT
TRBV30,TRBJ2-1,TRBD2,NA,CAWSIAGRKYNEQFF,TGTGCCTGGAGCATAGCGGGTAGGAAATACAATGAGCAGTTCTTC
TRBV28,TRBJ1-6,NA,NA,CASSLETANSPLHF,TGTGCCAGCAGTTTGGAGACAGCTAATTCACCCCTCCACTTT
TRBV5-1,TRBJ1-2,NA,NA,CASSLDLFGYTF,TGCGCCAGCAGCTTGGACCTCTTTGGCTACACCTTC
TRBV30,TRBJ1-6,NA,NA,CAWSAGGGAGSPLHF,TGTGCCTGGAGTGCAGGTGGAGGGGCGGGCTCACCCCTCCACTTT
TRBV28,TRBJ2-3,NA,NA,CASSRRGGADTQYF,TGTGCCAGCAGTCGCCGAGGGGGAGCAGATACGCAGTATTTT
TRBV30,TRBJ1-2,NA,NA,CAWSVLGVGGYTF,TGTGCCTGGAGTGTACTAGGGGTTGGAGGCTACACCTTC
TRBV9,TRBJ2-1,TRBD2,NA,CASSVSGSSYNEQFF,TGTGCCAGCAGCGTAAGCGGGAGCTCCTACAATGAGCAGTTCTTC
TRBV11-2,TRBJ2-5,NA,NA,CASSLESRETQYF,TGTGCCAGCAGCCTGGAGTCTCGGGAGACCCAGTACTTC